Given below is one T cell receptor beta chain in context. No cognate antigen has been identified for it. Base-call qualities are not available, and no considerably larger clone is one nucleotide away. Sequences SGHRS (CDR1) and YFSETQ (CDR2) are obtained from the germline V gene. V lost 3 bases and J lost 1 base; the stretch between them is 7 bases long. The CDR3 has 13 amino acids, counting the end cysteine and phenylalanine. Only the CDR3 portion is preserved as DNA: 39 bases, with reading frame beginning at the first base. TCRbeta CDR3 regions were amplified from genomic DNA using the immunoSEQ Assay, a bias-controlled multiplex PCR. The paper's processing steps were these. The number of nucleated cells in each sample was estimated by amplification of reference gene primers within the assay. To quantify the absolute abundance of each unique TCRbeta CDR3 rearrangement, sequence reads were collapsed and filtered. For each sample, productive Simpson clonality was calculated by taking the square root of Simpson's diversity index across productive rearrangements. The table comes from immuneACCESS by way of TCRdb, which keeps in-frame sequences with V and J called. Part of the clones is missing from these tables; in studies checked, under half for an unresolved V gene and the rest for unknown reasons. V and J calls plus clone size are reproduced from that table; the DNA served to infer D and trimming. This sample lists 30,000 to 35,000 clones; roughly four fifths were detected once. Jointly, the top ten make up roughly 40% of the sample.

These data originate in a study of blood T cell repertoires in COVID-19 (dated by TCRdb to between 2020 and 2021). About the study as a whole: Collaborator samples came from the United States, Italy and Spain and covered acute and convalescent phases of COVID-19. The dataset comprised deeply sampled blood TCRbeta repertoires from subjects exposed to, actively infected with, or recovered from COVID-19. The samples were drawn from two sources: the first 160 participants of the ongoing ImmuneRACE study, and 1,000 to 1,500 subjects contributed by 6 global collaborators. The repertoires were released in a freely available public database meant as a resource for research on the immune response to SARS-CoV-2. Where available, HLA class I and class II types were taken from metadata supplied by the sample provider and were not determined by assay-based typing. The material from the prospective study consisted of cDNA or gDNA derived from T cells, B-cell-depleted T cells, or PBMCs. The sample metadata nearly always contained a de-identified subject ID, COVID-19 status, age in years and sex. Broader findings and caveats from the paper: Clinical and demographic metadata were provided uncurated, with the amount varying by source and participant.

Each collaborating institution followed its own protocols to collect whole blood in K2EDTA tubes. Collaborator samples were shipped for TCRbeta analysis as frozen whole blood, isolated PBMCs, or DNA extracted from either sample type. This receptor was identified in a man of 80 years or more with active or convalescent COVID-19. Source material: peripheral blood. The sequence is built from TRBV5-1 and TRBJ1-1, with an unclear D gene assignment. This receptor has the CDR3 CASSSSPNTEAFF. In nucleotides, the sequence is TGCGCCAGCAGCTCTTCCCCGAACACTGAAGCTTTCTTT.